These 8 T cell receptor beta chains originate from one sample sequenced in a study of T cells after yellow fever vaccination. A single record per CDR3 protein comes from TCRdb applying MiXCR to the 5' RACE reads. This table holds hundreds of thousands of distinct CDR3 sequences, less than 20% found once. This sample comprised PBMCs, obtained 15 days after the yellow fever booster vaccination. The receptor source for this set is a man in his thirties or forties who received the YFV17D yellow fever vaccine.

The chain couples TRBV4-3 to TRBJ2-1; D is possibly TRBD2 (6 bases). Trimming took off 1 base at V and 10 bases at J, with 20 bases between the two ends. The V gene's germline CDR1 is LGHNA and CDR2 YSLEER. The CDR3 loop spans 16 amino acids. DNA for the CDR3: TGCGCCAGCAGCCAAGCGGAACGGACTACCTCTCCGGAGCAGTTCTTC. It codes for CASSQAERTTSPEQFF.

V usage is TRBV24-1 and J usage is TRBJ2-1; TRBD2 agrees at 8 bases. The germline V gene has CDR1 KGHDR and CDR2 SFDVKD. Trimming cost V 4 bases and J 8 bases; bases outside gene matches: 9. This CDR3 has 15 residues. This chain's CDR3 is CATSERAGEFDEQFF. The CDR3 DNA sequence: TGTGCCACCAGTGAAAGAGCGGGAGAATTCGATGAGCAGTTCTTC.

The chain combines TRBV7-2 with TRBJ2-2; D is undetermined. The CDR3 length is 14 residues. V dropped 3 bases and J dropped 6 bases, with 11 bases sitting between them. Germline CDR1 SGHTA, CDR2 FQGNSA. The chain's CDR3 is CASSFYGGSGELFF. CDR3 in DNA: TGTGCCAGCAGCTTCTACGGCGGATCCGGGGAGCTGTTTTTT.

This chain connects TRBV11-2 to TRBJ2-1; 8 bases match TRBD2. This CDR3 comprises 17 residues. Germline V gene sequence: CDR1 SGHAT, CDR2 FQNNGV. V lost 3 bases, J lost 7 bases, and 14 bases stayed unmatched. CDR3 coding DNA: TGTGCCAGCAGCTTCAATCGGGAGGGCCGACCGTTGAATGAGCAGTTCTTC. Amino acid sequence: CASSFNREGRPLNEQFF.

This clonotype was seen a handful of times. The chain has TRBV6-5 and TRBJ2-7, with D possibly matching TRBD1 (6 bases). The germline V and J ends were trimmed by 2 bases and 0 bases, with 8 bases remaining between them. The CDR3 is 14 amino acids. Germline V lookup: CDR1 MNHEY, CDR2 SVGAGI. The CDR3 nucleotides are TGTGCCAGCAGTTACGCGGACAGCTCCTACGAGCAGTACTTC. Protein product: CASSYADSSYEQYF.

The V call is TRBV19, the J call TRBJ1-5; D is perhaps TRBD1 (6 bases). V lost 5 bases and J 7 bases, leaving 12 bases between the germline ends. Germline V lookup: CDR1 LNHDA, CDR2 SQIVND (reference sequence). This CDR3 is 13 amino acids long. The CDR3 region is CASSALTGQPQHF. CDR3 DNA: TGTGCCAGTAGTGCTTTGACAGGCCAGCCCCAGCATTTT.

This clonotype showed up just a few times. The genes are TRBV28 and TRBJ1-1; unclear D gene. The CDR3 runs to 12 residues. Germline V CDR1 and CDR2: MDHEN, SYDVKM. V dropped 2 bases and J dropped 6 bases, with 7 bases sitting between them. CDR3 residues: CASSLRPAEAFF. In DNA form, the CDR3 reads TGTGCCAGCAGTTTAAGGCCAGCTGAAGCTTTCTTT.

The rearrangement joins TRBV4-3 to TRBJ2-1, with D hard to call. The CDR3 covers 15 residues. The V end lost 3 bases, the J end lost 0 bases, and 9 bases lay between the germline ends. Germline V CDR1 and CDR2: LGHNA, YSLEER. CDR3 nucleotides: TGCGCCAGCAGCCATATGACGGCCTCCTACAATGAGCAGTTCTTC. This translates into CASSHMTASYNEQFF.